These T cell receptor beta chains were read from a single sample in a study of identical twins. TCRdb called the 5' RACE reads again in MiXCR, with one record for every CDR3 protein. The sample has roughly 190,000 distinct CDR3 sequences; 15% to 20% are singletons. The same sample was also studied in work on T cells expressing NK-cell markers.

Material for sequencing was CD8+ T cells sorted from blood. The receptors shown here come from a woman under 30 in good health. Each CDR3 is given with its conserved first and last residue. The D gene is left open where the match is weak. Some rows mark clone size as missing; the rest say once, few, many or name a class of expanded clone.

>TRBJ1-4|TRBV13|TRBD1|.
TGTGCCAGCAGCTTGGACAGGGAGGGCGAAAAACTGTTTTTT
CASSLDREGEKLFF
>TRBJ2-2|TRBV29-1|.|.
TGCAGCGTAGAATCAGTCCACGGGAGTAACACCGGGGAGCTGTTTTTT
CSVESVHGSNTGELFF
>TRBJ1-1|TRBV5-1|.|many
TGCGCCAGCAGCCCCTGGACGGCGAACACTGAAGCTTTCTTT
CASSPWTANTEAFF
>TRBJ1-5|TRBV27|.|.
TGTGCCAGCAGTCCATACGATAGCAATCAGCCCCAGCATTTT
CASSPYDSNQPQHF
>TRBJ2-1|TRBV20-1|.|.
TGCAGTGCTGTCCGACTAGACGGCAATGAGCAGTTCTTC
CSAVRLDGNEQFF
>TRBJ1-5|TRBV4-1|.|.
TGCGCCAGCAGCCCTGAGACCGGTGAGAGGAATCAGCCCCAGCATTTT
CASSPETGERNQPQHF
>TRBJ1-1|TRBV27|.|.
TGTGCCAGCAGAACCCGGGACTGGGGCACTGAAGCTTTCTTT
CASRTRDWGTEAFF
>TRBJ2-2|TRBV12-3/TRBV12-4|.|few
TGTGCCATCCGGGAAAAAACGGAGCTGTTTTTT
CAIREKTELFF
>TRBJ2-2|TRBV10-3|TRBD1|few
TGTGCCATCAGATCCGGGACAGTCAACACCGGGGAGCTGTTTTTT
CAIRSGTVNTGELFF
>TRBJ1-2|TRBV5-1|.|many
TGCGCCAGCAGCTTGGTAGGTGGGGACTATGGCTACACCTTC
CASSLVGGDYGYTF
>TRBJ2-5|TRBV6-5|TRBD2|.
TGTGCCAGCAGTTACTCGCCTAGCGGGGTTTCCCAAGAGACCCAGTACTTC
CASSYSPSGVSQETQYF
>TRBJ2-5|TRBV12-3/TRBV12-4|.|many
TGTGCCAGCAGCCTCCTGGGGGCCGGGGGAGAGACCCAGTACTTC
CASSLLGAGGETQYF
>TRBJ2-1|TRBV2|.|few
TGTGCCAGCAGTTACTTAGGAAGCCGTTACAATGAGCAGTTCTTC
CASSYLGSRYNEQFF
>TRBJ2-7|TRBV4-3|TRBD1|once
TGCGCCAGCAGCCAAGAGGTCGCAGGGGGCTACGAGCAGTACTTC
CASSQEVAGGYEQYF
>TRBJ1-5|TRBV2|.|.
TGTGCCAGCAGTGGCCCCCACGGGAATCAGCCCCAGCATTTT
CASSGPHGNQPQHF
>TRBJ2-3|TRBV21-1|.|many
TGTGCCAGCAGCACCAGACTAGCGCGGGGGTATTTT
CASSTRLARGYF
>TRBJ1-2|TRBV12-5|TRBD1|few
TGTGCTAGTGACGTCACAGGGGATCATGGCTACACCTTC
CASDVTGDHGYTF
>TRBJ2-3|TRBV6-1|TRBD1|few
TGTGCCACCGTGGGACAGGGAAGCACAGATACGCAGTATTTT
CATVGQGSTDTQYF
>TRBJ1-1|TRBV7-9|.|few
TGTGCCAGCAGCTTAGTAACAGATGAAGCTTTCTTT
CASSLVTDEAFF
>TRBJ1-1|TRBV7-6|.|many
TGTGCCAGCAGCTTAGAACGGCTGGGGACTGAAGCTTTCTTT
CASSLERLGTEAFF
>TRBJ2-3|TRBV5-1|TRBD2|many
TGCGCCAGCAGCGCTAGCGGATTTAGCACAGATACGCAGTATTTT
CASSASGFSTDTQYF
>TRBJ2-5|TRBV7-9|.|few
TGTGCCAGCAGCCCCTTTTCTCGGACGGAATTCGAAGAGACCCAGTACTTC
CASSPFSRTEFEETQYF
>TRBJ2-7|TRBV30|.|few
TGTGCCTGGAGTCCCACGATGGGCTACGAGCAGTACTTC
CAWSPTMGYEQYF
>TRBJ1-2|TRBV29-1|.|.
TGCAGCGTTCTCCTGGACAGCTATGGCTACACCTTC
CSVLLDSYGYTF
>TRBJ2-7|TRBV2|TRBD1|few
TGTGCCAGCTCTTTTGGAGGACAGGGGGCCTACGAGCAGTACTTC
CASSFGGQGAYEQYF
>TRBJ2-7|TRBV3-1|TRBD2|few
TGTGCCAGCAGCTTGGCGGGCGGGAGGGTCGGCGAGCAGTACTTC
CASSLAGGRVGEQYF
>TRBJ1-6|TRBV7-9|.|few
TGTGCCACCTCCCGGGGGAGAAATTCACCCCTCCACTTT
CATSRGRNSPLHF
>TRBJ2-7|TRBV20-1|TRBD2|.
TGCAGTGCTAGAGGGCTAGCGGGGGTCCACGAGCAGTACTTC
CSARGLAGVHEQYF
>TRBJ2-1|TRBV7-2|TRBD2|many
TGTGCCAGCAGCCCTGGACTAGCGGGTTACAATGAGCAGTTCTTC
CASSPGLAGYNEQFF
>TRBJ2-7|TRBV3-1|.|.
TGTGCCAGCAGCCAAGAGATCAGCTCCTACGAGCAGTACTTC
CASSQEISSYEQYF
>TRBJ2-7|TRBV4-1|.|few
TGCGCCAGCAGCCAAGGGCAGGGGCCCCGAGAGCAGTACTTC
CASSQGQGPREQYF
>TRBJ2-2|TRBV4-3|.|.
TGCGCCAGCAGCCAAGGAGTGTACAGCACCGGGGAGCTGTTTTTT
CASSQGVYSTGELFF
>TRBJ2-7|TRBV6-2/TRBV6-3|TRBD1|.
TGTGCCAGCAGTTTTACAATGGGACAGGGGCTCGACGAGCAGTACTTC
CASSFTMGQGLDEQYF
>TRBJ1-5|TRBV19|.|few
TGTGCCAGTAGGCCCATCGACAGTTTCAATCAGCCCCAGCATTTT
CASRPIDSFNQPQHF
>TRBJ2-1|TRBV10-3|TRBD2|many
TGTGCCATCGGGGAGCGGGGTCCGGGAGAGCAGTTCTTC
CAIGERGPGEQFF
>TRBJ2-5|TRBV7-8|.|few
TGTGCCAGCAGCTTCAGTCTAAATCCGGAGACCCAGTACTTC
CASSFSLNPETQYF
>TRBJ2-3|TRBV11-2|.|few
TGTGCCAGCAGCTTAGGTGCTGGAGATACGCAGTATTTT
CASSLGAGDTQYF
>TRBJ2-3|TRBV29-1|TRBD1|.
TGCAGCGTTGAAGCCGCGGGACAGGGTTTAGGTTCGACGCAGTATTTT
CSVEAAGQGLGSTQYF
>TRBJ2-2|TRBV9|TRBD2|.
TGTGCCAGCAGCCCTAGCGGGACGGAGAAATTCGGGGAGCTGTTTTTT
CASSPSGTEKFGELFF
>TRBJ2-1|TRBV27|TRBD2|.
TGTGCCAGCAGTTTCAGCGGGAGGGCCTCATTATTTGATGAGCAGTTCTTC
CASSFSGRASLFDEQFF
>TRBJ2-7|TRBV29-1|TRBD2|few
TGCAGCGTTGCGGGGGGAAGCGGGAGATCGCCCTACGAGCAGTACTTC
CSVAGGSGRSPYEQYF
>TRBJ2-7|TRBV7-9|.|.
TGTGCCAGCAGCTTTGCAGGGGACGAGCAGTACTTC
CASSFAGDEQYF
>TRBJ2-1|TRBV12-3/TRBV12-4|.|many
TGTGCCAGCAGTTTAGGTCTCTACAATGAGCAGTTCTTC
CASSLGLYNEQFF
>TRBJ2-7|TRBV9|.|few
TGTGCCAGCAGCGTAGGTCTACCCTCCTACGAGCAGTACTTC
CASSVGLPSYEQYF
>TRBJ2-7|TRBV30|.|.
TGTGCCTGGACGGGCGGTTTCGAGCAGTACTTC
CAWTGGFEQYF
>TRBJ2-7|TRBV7-9|TRBD1|once
TGTGCCAGCAGCTATGGACAGGGGGCTTGGGAGCAGTACTTC
CASSYGQGAWEQYF
>TRBJ2-1|TRBV29-1|TRBD1|few
TGCAGCGTTGCCTCCGGGACAGGGATCGGCAATGAGCAGTTCTTC
CSVASGTGIGNEQFF
>TRBJ2-7|TRBV20-1|.|few
TGCAGTGCTAGTAACCGGGAGAGCTCCTACGAGCAGTACTTC
CSASNRESSYEQYF
>TRBJ2-1|TRBV3-1|TRBD2|few
TGTGCCAGCAGCCATTCAACTAGCGGGGGAGGGGATGAGCAGTTCTTC
CASSHSTSGGGDEQFF
>TRBJ2-1|TRBV20-1|TRBD2|few
TGCAGTGCTAGAGATGGGACTAGCGGGAGATTCGATGAGCAGTTCTTC
CSARDGTSGRFDEQFF
>TRBJ1-1|TRBV7-9|.|few
TGTGCCAGCAGCTTAGCCGTTGCAGAGAACACTGAAGCTTTCTTT
CASSLAVAENTEAFF
>TRBJ2-7|TRBV28|.|once
TGTGCCAGCAGTTTAGCCGACAGGAAACACGAGCAGTACTTC
CASSLADRKHEQYF
>TRBJ2-1|TRBV12-3/TRBV12-4|TRBD2|.
TGTGCCAGCAGTCGTAGCGGGGCCTACAATGAGCAGTTCTTC
CASSRSGAYNEQFF
>TRBJ2-6|TRBV12-3/TRBV12-4|TRBD2|.
TGTGCCAGCACCGCTAGCGGACATGGGGGGGCCAACGTCCTGACTTTC
CASTASGHGGANVLTF
>TRBJ2-7|TRBV4-2|TRBD2|few
TGTGCCAGCAGCCCAGGACTAGCGCAGAATTACGAGCAGTACTTC
CASSPGLAQNYEQYF